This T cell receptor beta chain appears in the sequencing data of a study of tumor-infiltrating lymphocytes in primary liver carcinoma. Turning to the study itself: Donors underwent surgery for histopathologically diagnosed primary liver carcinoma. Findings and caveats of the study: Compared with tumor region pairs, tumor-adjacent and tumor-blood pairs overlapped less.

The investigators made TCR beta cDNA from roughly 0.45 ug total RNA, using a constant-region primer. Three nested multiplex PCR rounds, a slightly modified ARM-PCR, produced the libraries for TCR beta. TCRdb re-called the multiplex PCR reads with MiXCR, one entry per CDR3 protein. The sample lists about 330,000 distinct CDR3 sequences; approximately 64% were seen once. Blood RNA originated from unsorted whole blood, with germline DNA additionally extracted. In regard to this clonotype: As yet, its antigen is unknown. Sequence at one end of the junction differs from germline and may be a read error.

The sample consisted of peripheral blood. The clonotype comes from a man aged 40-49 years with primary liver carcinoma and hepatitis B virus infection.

The CDR3 coding sequence is TGTGCCAGCAGTCGGGAGCCGGAGGAGACCCGGTGCTTC. Amino acid sequence: CASSREPEETRCF. This rearrangement joins TRBV6-1 to TRBJ2-5, with D perhaps TRBD2 (6 bases). CDR1 and CDR2 (germline): MNHNS, SASEGT. The CDR3 runs 13 residues.